This T cell receptor beta chain was recovered during a study of preoperative IRX-2 immunotherapy in early breast cancer. The protocol was immunoSEQ multiplex PCR, while the TCRdb copy is restricted to in-frame clones and leaves out a portion. Of 43,000 or so clones listed, roughly 94% are singletons. Germline assignment: CDR1 SGHTA and CDR2 FQGTGA. The CDR3 has 14 residues. V gave up 5 bases and J gave up 2 bases; unmatched junction bases: 4. The treatment was: preoperative locoregional IRX-2 cytokine immunotherapy. Samples came from a phase Ib trial of preoperative locoregional IRX-2 cytokine immunotherapy.

The V call is TRBV7-3, the J call TRBJ2-3; 7 positions match TRBD1. The sequence came from a human donor with breast cancer. The sample in question was tumor tissue, obtained after IRX-2 immunotherapy. CDR3: CASSPTGDTDTQYF. CDR3 nucleotides: TGTGCCAGCAGCCCTACAGGGGACACAGATACGCAGTATTTT.